These 26 T cell receptor beta chains share one sample of origin, sequenced in a study of response to subunit inactivated influenza vaccine (dated by TCRdb to about 2018). The library was built by means of RT-PCR. For sequencing, an Illumina HiSeq 2500 was employed. TCRdb cleaned the public reads at Q25 with fastp, built clones with MiXCR and kept in-frame beta chains. Identical CDR3 proteins give one entry, which carries the most common genes and DNA. The sample records about 570,000 distinct CDR3 sequences, about 10% of which are singletons. The top ten clones comprise 8% to 13% of the sample. Another study also made use of these data, one on T cells expressing NK-cell markers. As that second paper reports: TCR beta cDNA libraries were prepared using 5'RACE template switching, which introduced a universal primer site and unique molecular identifiers.

The sample here was PBMCs from blood, taken on the day of vaccination. Receptor source: a man in his forties or fifties who received an inactivated influenza vaccine. Donor details come from another sample of the same person, matched by shared clones.

V usage is TRBV12-3 or TRBV12-4 and J usage is TRBJ2-3; TRBD2 agrees at 12 bases. The CDR3 covers 15 residues. V shed 6 bases, J shed 1 base, and the junction held 2 bases outside the gene matches. The CDR3 region is CASRWTSGGTDTQYF. As DNA, the CDR3 is TGTGCCAGCAGATGGACTAGCGGGGGCACAGATACGCAGTATTTT.

The V call is TRBV4-1, the J call TRBJ2-1, with a tentative D call TRBD2 (5 bases). V shed 4 bases and J shed 7 bases, with 20 bases lying between them. In germline, CDR1 is MGHRA, CDR2 YSYEKL. The CDR3 covers 16 residues. The CDR3: CASSPFFGPGSNEQFF. CDR3 sequence (DNA): TGCGCCAGCAGCCCTTTTTTTGGCCCGGGGAGTAATGAGCAGTTCTTC.

The V gene is TRBV24-1, the J gene TRBJ2-1, with 13 bases matching TRBD2. The CDR3 loop spans 20 amino acids. V shed 0 bases, J shed 0 bases, and the junction held 7 bases outside the gene matches. CDR1 is KGHDR, CDR2 SFDVKD, per germline. Here the CDR3 DNA reads TGTGCCACCAGTGATTTGCCCGGACTAGCGGGGGAGAGCTCCTACAATGAGCAGTTCTTC. This encodes CATSDLPGLAGESSYNEQFF.

This clonotype has just a few counts. The chain recombines TRBV2 with TRBJ2-1, with TRBD2 identical over 8 bases. Unmatched junction bases numbered 5, after V lost 7 bases and J lost 6 bases. The CDR3 extends over 13 amino acids. Germline CDR1 SNHLY, CDR2 FYNNEI. The CDR3 nucleotides are TGTGCCAGCACCGGGGGGGCCAGCAATGAGCAGTTCTTC. Its translation is CASTGGASNEQFF.

This clonotype was recorded once. The CDR3 loop reads CASSPRGGANNEQFF. The CDR3 DNA is TGTGCCAGCAGCCCCCGGGGTGGTGCTAACAATGAGCAGTTCTTC. This chain links TRBV7-9 with TRBJ2-1; the D gene is possibly TRBD2 (5 bases). The V end was cut by 5 bases, the J end by 5 bases, with 16 bases between. CDR3 length equals 15 residues. Germline V gives CDR1 SEHNR, CDR2 FQNEAQ (reference sequence).

This clonotype was seen at least ten times. The chain employs TRBV5-1 and TRBJ2-2, with D unclear. CDR1 and CDR2 from the germline V gene are SGHRS and YFSETQ. The V and J ends lost 4 bases and 0 bases respectively, with 13 bases between them. This CDR3 is 16 amino acids long. This CDR3 is CASSQRTAPNTGELFF. The CDR3 nucleotides read TGCGCCAGCAGCCAGAGGACGGCCCCGAACACCGGGGAGCTGTTTTTT.

V is TRBV27 and J is TRBJ2-7; 7 nucleotides agree with TRBD1. The germline V gene encodes CDR1 MNHEY and CDR2 SMNVEV (reference sequence). The CDR3 is made up of 15 amino acids. Trimming removed 3 bases from V and 0 bases from J; junction bases left unmatched: 5. CDR3 nucleotide sequence: TGTGCCAGCAGTTTCGGACAGGCCTTCTCCTACGAGCAGTACTTC. It encodes CASSFGQAFSYEQYF.

This sequence joins TRBV9 and TRBJ2-7; 7 bases map to TRBD1. V shed 4 bases, J shed 2 bases, and the junction held 9 bases outside the gene matches. CDR1 and CDR2 from the germline V gene are SGDLS and YYNGEE. The CDR3 extends over 15 amino acids. The CDR3 DNA reads TGTGCCAGCAGCAGGGGGACAGCCAATCCCTACGAGCAGTACTTC. Protein: CASSRGTANPYEQYF. Looking up the rest from reference TRBV9 and TRBJ2-7 gives the full variable domain: DSGVTQTPKHLITATGQRVTLRCSPRSGDLSVYWYQQSLDQGLQFLIQYYNGEERAKGNILERFSAQQFPDLHSELNLSSLELGDSALYFCASSRGTANPYEQYFGPGTRLTVT.

This clonotype was observed a handful of times. The rearrangement uses TRBV19 and TRBJ2-1, with D possibly matching TRBD1 (6 bases). In germline, CDR1 is LNHDA, CDR2 SQIVND (reference sequence). The germline V and J ends were trimmed by 5 bases and 4 bases, with 9 bases remaining between them. This CDR3 has 13 amino acids. The CDR3 sequence: CASSDGQYNEQFF. DNA of the CDR3: TGTGCCAGTAGTGACGGACAGTACAATGAGCAGTTCTTC.

The chain uses TRBV28 and TRBJ2-7; D gene ambiguous. Germline values: CDR1 MDHEN, CDR2 SYDVKM. The V and J ends lost 5 bases and 3 bases respectively, with 11 bases between them. The CDR3 totals 13 residues. The chain's CDR3 is CASSIGSNYEQYF. As DNA, the CDR3 is TGTGCCAGCAGTATTGGGTCTAACTACGAGCAGTACTTC.

The chain joins TRBV24-1 to TRBJ1-2; 10 bases are a match to TRBD1. Germline CDR1 KGHDR, CDR2 SFDVKD. V shed 7 bases, J shed 6 bases, and the junction held 7 bases outside the gene matches. The length of the CDR3 is 14 residues. The CDR3 region has the DNA TGTGCCACCAGCCGGACAGGGGGGGAGAATGGCTACACCTTC. Translation gives CATSRTGGENGYTF.

This clonotype was seen more than once but under ten times. This chain connects TRBV9 to TRBJ2-7; the D gene is possibly TRBD1 (5 bases). Looked up from germline, CDR1 is SGDLS and CDR2 is YYNGEE. This CDR3 has 15 residues. V was cut by 0 bases and J by 4 bases, with 14 bases left in between. The CDR3 protein is CASSVAAGLRYEQYF. The CDR3 nucleotides read TGTGCCAGCAGCGTAGCTGCAGGGTTGCGATACGAGCAGTACTTC. Drawing the rest from reference TRBV9 and TRBJ2-7, the complete variable domain is DSGVTQTPKHLITATGQRVTLRCSPRSGDLSVYWYQQSLDQGLQFLIQYYNGEERAKGNILERFSAQQFPDLHSELNLSSLELGDSALYFCASSVAAGLRYEQYFGPGTRLTVT.

The chain carries TRBV5-1 and TRBJ1-3; D unresolved. Germline V gene lookup returns CDR1 SGHRS and CDR2 YFSETQ. The ends were cut back, 4 bases at V and 0 bases at J, with 11 bases in the middle. There are 15 residues in the CDR3. CDR3 residues: CASSGGVNSGNTIYF. CDR3 in DNA: TGCGCCAGCAGCGGCGGGGTGAACTCTGGAAACACCATATATTTT. The variable domain in full, completed from reference TRBV5-1 and TRBJ1-3, reads KAGVTQTPRYLIKTRGQQVTLSCSPISGHRSVSWYQQTPGQGLQFLFEYFSETQRNKGNFPGRFSGRQFSNSRSEMNVSTLELGDSALYLCASSGGVNSGNTIYFGEGSWLTVV.

The V call is TRBV6-1, the J call TRBJ2-6, with D tentatively TRBD1 (6 bases). The V gene's germline CDR1 is MNHNS and CDR2 SASEGT. V lost 7 bases and J lost 0, with 16 bases in between. The length of the CDR3 is 17 residues. CDR3 sequence: CASTATGSSSGANVLTF. The CDR3 DNA follows: TGTGCCAGCACCGCGACAGGCTCAAGCTCTGGGGCCAACGTCCTGACTTTC.

The table lists this clonotype with a few counts. CDR3 protein: CAISQGQPARELFF. The CDR3 region has the DNA TGTGCCATCAGTCAGGGACAGCCCGCCCGGGAGCTGTTTTTT. The gene calls are TRBV10-3 and TRBJ2-2; TRBD1 aligns across 7 bases. CDR3 length: 14 residues. The germline V gene has CDR1 ENHRY and CDR2 SYGVKD. V gave up 5 bases and J gave up 9 bases; unmatched junction bases: 9.

This clonotype was picked up a small number of times. The rearrangement uses TRBV5-8 and TRBJ2-7, with TRBD2 matching over 10 bases. Trimming at V came to 3 bases and at J to 9 bases, leaving 9 bases not matched to a gene. The CDR3 loop spans 14 amino acids. Germline lookup yields CDR1 SGHTS and CDR2 YDEGEE. In DNA form, the CDR3 reads TGTGCCAGCAGCTGGTCGACAAGCGGGAGGGCGCAGTACTTC. As protein: CASSWSTSGRAQYF.

The chain links TRBV29-1 to TRBJ2-1; weak D call: TRBD1 (5 bases). The CDR3 length is 13 residues. V was shortened by 5 bases and J by 9 bases, with 17 bases between the two germline ends. Germline-derived CDR1 and CDR2 are SQVTM and ANQGSEA. This chain's CDR3 is CSVWRQLGGEQFF. The CDR3 nucleotides read TGCAGCGTTTGGCGACAGTTGGGCGGTGAGCAGTTCTTC.

The rearrangement links TRBV6-2 or TRBV6-3 to TRBJ2-3, with 9 bases aligning to TRBD1. The CDR3 spans 15 residues. Germline assignment: CDR1 MNHEY and CDR2 SVGEGT. After removal of 5 bases from V and 3 bases from J, the junction contained 6 bases not matched to a gene. CDR3 nucleotide sequence: TGTGCCAGCAGTCCGCGGGACAGGGTGACAGATACGCAGTATTTT. The encoded protein is CASSPRDRVTDTQYF.

The rearrangement joins TRBV5-1 to TRBJ2-7; TRBD2 matches at 11 bases. The CDR3 consists of 14 residues. In germline, CDR1 is SGHRS, CDR2 YFSETQ. V was clipped by 4 bases and J by 6 bases; unmatched bases: 6. In DNA, the CDR3 is TGCGCCAGCAGCAGCACTAGCGGGAGCCTCGAGCAGTACTTC. As protein: CASSSTSGSLEQYF.

The chain couples TRBV5-6 to TRBJ2-1, with no clear D. The V and J ends lost 4 bases and 4 bases respectively, with 27 bases between them. This CDR3 has 19 amino acids. CDR1 SGHDT and CDR2 YYEEEE come from the germline V gene. The CDR3: CASSQSPNLWVNPYNEQFF. The CDR3 nucleotides read TGTGCCAGCAGCCAAAGTCCTAATTTGTGGGTCAACCCTTACAATGAGCAGTTCTTC. Full variable domain (rest looked up from reference TRBV5-6 and TRBJ2-1): DAGVTQSPTHLIKTRGQQVTLRCSPKSGHDTVSWYQQALGQGPQFIFQYYEEEERQRGNFPDRFSGHQFPNYSSELNVNALLLGDSALYLCASSQSPNLWVNPYNEQFFGPGTRLTVL.

The rearrangement links TRBV29-1 to TRBJ2-7; D call uncertain. V lost 5 bases and J 2 bases, leaving 13 bases between the germline ends. The CDR3 has 13 amino acids. Per the germline V gene, CDR1 is SQVTM and CDR2 is ANQGSEA. The CDR3 DNA reads TGCAGCGTTCTGCCCCATCTCCCCTACGAGCAGTACTTC. This encodes CSVLPHLPYEQYF.

This clonotype was seen a few times. This sequence joins TRBV11-2 and TRBJ2-1, with 10 bases lining up with TRBD1. CDR1 and CDR2 (germline): SGHAT, FQNNGV. V gave up 2 bases and J gave up 5 bases; unmatched junction bases: 21. The CDR3 loop spans 21 amino acids. The CDR3 here is CASSLWSGGTGDRLRDNEQFF. CDR3 nucleotide sequence: TGTGCCAGCAGCTTATGGTCAGGGGGGACAGGGGATCGTCTTAGGGACAATGAGCAGTTCTTC.

There are a few counts of this clonotype. The rearrangement joins TRBV24-1 to TRBJ2-5; possibly TRBD1 for D (7 bases). This CDR3 contains 14 residues. Germline assignment: CDR1 KGHDR and CDR2 SFDVKD. Trimming shortened V by 5 bases and J by 4 bases, and 13 bases separated the two germline ends. The chain's CDR3 is CATSGSGGGETQYF. DNA of the CDR3: TGTGCCACCAGTGGTTCAGGGGGAGGAGAGACCCAGTACTTC.

The chain employs TRBV21-1 and TRBJ1-5; the table's D call TRBD1 went unverified against the DNA. TRBV21-1 is a pseudogene locus. This CDR3 is built from 17 residues. Here the CDR3 reads CASGTGQVRYSNQPQHF. The CDR3 DNA reads as TGTGCCAGCGGTACTGGACAGGTTCGTTATAGCAATCAGCCCCAGCATTTT.

This clonotype occurred many times. The V gene is TRBV5-1, the J gene TRBJ2-1; TRBD1 matches 8 bases. CDR3 length: 15 amino acids. Losses at the gene ends were 1 base for V and 5 bases for J; bases not matched to a gene: 5. Germline CDR1 is SGHRS and CDR2 is YFSETQ. The CDR3 DNA follows: TGCGCCAGCAGCTTGTCACAGGGGGTCCACAATGAGCAGTTCTTC. It is translated as CASSLSQGVHNEQFF. Based on the CDR3 plus reference TRBV5-1 and TRBJ2-1, the full variable domain is KAGVTQTPRYLIKTRGQQVTLSCSPISGHRSVSWYQQTPGQGLQFLFEYFSETQRNKGNFPGRFSGRQFSNSRSEMNVSTLELGDSALYLCASSLSQGVHNEQFFGPGTRLTVL.

The CDR3 loop is CASSVSPRETQYF. DNA of the CDR3: TGTGCCAGCAGCGTTTCCCCGCGGGAGACCCAGTACTTC. V is TRBV6-1 and J is TRBJ2-5; D remains ambiguous. V lost 6 bases and J 5 bases, leaving 13 bases between the germline ends. The CDR3 length is 13 residues. Germline V gene lookup returns CDR1 MNHNS and CDR2 SASEGT.